This entry features one T cell receptor (beta chain) sequence. Its specificity is not known. This record comes from a study of shared clonotypes between healthy human individuals. The overall study: Three plates each covered CD4 naive and memory; CD8 naive two, CD8 memory one. Study-level findings and limits: What rarefaction showed was incomplete sorted-subset sequencing despite large depth.

The length of the CDR3 is 20 residues. Here immunoSEQ multiplex PCR was the method, and the copy in TCRdb shows in-frame clones only, minus some. The sample lists about 2.2 million clones; about 92% were seen once. Terminally differentiated effector memory CD45RA+ cells were excluded by CCR7 positive selection of CD45RO-negative cells. The specimen sequenced was naive CD8+ T cells from PBMCs. The receptor comes from a young man in good health. Some clones in this sample may be carry-over from other donors' samples. This rearrangement joins TRBV21-1 to TRBJ2-2; the table's D gene call, TRBD2, was not cross checked with the DNA. TRBV21-1 counts as a pseudogene. DNA of the CDR3: TGTGCCAGCATTTATCCCTTGAAAAGGGTCGGCAGCGGGGGCACCGGGGAGCTGTTTTTT. Translated, it gives CASIYPLKRVGSGGTGELFF.